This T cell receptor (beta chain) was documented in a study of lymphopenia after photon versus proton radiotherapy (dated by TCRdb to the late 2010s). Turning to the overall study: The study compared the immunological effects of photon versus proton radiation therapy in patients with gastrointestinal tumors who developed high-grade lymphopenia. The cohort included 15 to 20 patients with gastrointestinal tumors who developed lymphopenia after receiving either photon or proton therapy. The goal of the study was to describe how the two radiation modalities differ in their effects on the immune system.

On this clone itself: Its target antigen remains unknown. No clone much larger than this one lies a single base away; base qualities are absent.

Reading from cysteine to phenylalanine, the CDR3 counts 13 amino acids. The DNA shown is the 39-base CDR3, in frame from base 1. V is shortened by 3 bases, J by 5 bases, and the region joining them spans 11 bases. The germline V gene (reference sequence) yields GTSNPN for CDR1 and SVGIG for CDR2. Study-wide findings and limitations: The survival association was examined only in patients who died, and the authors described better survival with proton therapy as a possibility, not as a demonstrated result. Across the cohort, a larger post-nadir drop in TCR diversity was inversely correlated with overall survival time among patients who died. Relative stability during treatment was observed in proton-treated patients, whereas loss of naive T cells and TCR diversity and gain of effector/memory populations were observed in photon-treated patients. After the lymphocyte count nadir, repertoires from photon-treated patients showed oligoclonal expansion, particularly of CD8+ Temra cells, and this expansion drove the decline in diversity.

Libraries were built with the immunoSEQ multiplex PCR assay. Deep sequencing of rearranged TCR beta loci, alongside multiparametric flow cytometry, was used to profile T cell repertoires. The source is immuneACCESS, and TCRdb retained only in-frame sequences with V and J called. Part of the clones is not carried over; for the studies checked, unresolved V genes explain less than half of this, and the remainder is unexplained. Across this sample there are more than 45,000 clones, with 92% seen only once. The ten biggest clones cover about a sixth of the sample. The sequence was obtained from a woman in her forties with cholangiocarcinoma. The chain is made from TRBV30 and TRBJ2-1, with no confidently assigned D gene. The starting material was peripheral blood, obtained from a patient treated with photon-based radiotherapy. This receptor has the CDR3 CAWSSDFNNEQFF. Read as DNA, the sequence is TGTGCCTGGAGCAGTGACTTCAACAATGAGCAGTTCTTC.